The 28 T cell receptor beta chains in this list originate from one sample, sequenced in a study of T cells in Graves' hyperthyroidism and ophthalmopathy. RNA transcripts were the template for amplifying TCR beta CDR3 regions. TCR CDR3 regions were first amplified by RT-PCR with HTBI primers. TCRdb itself ran the multiplex PCR reads through MiXCR, one entry per CDR3 protein. The table lists some 400,000 distinct CDR3 sequences, roughly 14% of them singletons. The sample consisted of blood. These receptors all come from an older woman with Graves' hyperthyroidism.

Comments on this clonotype: This could be a read error, since a much larger clone is one nucleotide away. The chain employs TRBV30 and TRBJ1-2, with TRBD1 matching 7 bases. CDR3 size: 12 residues. CDR1 is GTSNPN and CDR2 is SVGIG in the germline V gene (reference sequence). J was trimmed by 8 bases and V by 8 bases; bases with no gene match: 11. CDR3 nucleotide sequence: TGTGCCCGGACCCGGGACAGCGGGGGCTACACCTTC. Translating gives CARTRDSGGYTF. Filled out from reference TRBV30 and TRBJ1-2, the complete variable domain reads SQTIHQWPATLVQPVGSPLSLECTVEGTSNPNLYWYRQAAGRGLQLLFYSVGIGQISSEVPQNLSASRPQDRQFILSSKKLLLSDSGFYLCARTRDSGGYTFGSGTRLTVV.

The genes are TRBV2 and TRBJ2-7; 12 positions match TRBD2. The J segment lost 2 bases and the V segment lost 6 bases, leaving 5 bases of the junction unmatched. This CDR3 contains 15 residues. Germline V gives CDR1 SNHLY, CDR2 FYNNEI. This CDR3 reads CASRNLAGGPYEQYF. CDR3 nucleotides: TGTGCCAGCAGGAATCTAGCGGGAGGGCCCTACGAGCAGTACTTC.

There are many counts of this clonotype. V is TRBV2 and J is TRBJ1-1; D uncertain. This CDR3 contains 13 residues. The germline CDR1 and CDR2 sequences are SNHLY and FYNNEI. Trimming cost V 7 bases and J 5 bases, with 14 bases left between them. The CDR3 region has the DNA TGTGCCAGCAACCCGGACGGTGGGACTGAAGCTTTCTTT. It yields the protein CASNPDGGTEAFF.

This clonotype was seen at least ten times. The chain uses TRBV6-2 or TRBV6-3 and TRBJ2-3; 7 nucleotides agree with TRBD2. V gave up 7 bases and J gave up 1 base; unmatched junction bases: 5. The CDR3 is 14 amino acids. CDR1 MNHEY and CDR2 SVGEGT come from the germline V gene. The CDR3 region has the DNA TGTGCCAGCACGGGGAGGGCCGGCACAGATACGCAGTATTTT. It specifies CASTGRAGTDTQYF.

This clonotype was seen ten or more times. The chain combines TRBV11-2 with TRBJ2-1; unclear D gene. CDR3 length equals 14 residues. V was cut by 1 base and J by 4 bases, with 8 bases left in between. Germline CDR1 SGHAT, CDR2 FQNNGV. CDR3 in amino acids: CASSLVVGYNEQFF. The CDR3 coding sequence is TGTGCCAGCAGCTTAGTTGTAGGATACAATGAGCAGTTCTTC.

The sample holds a few counts of this clonotype. The chain employs TRBV29-1 and TRBJ2-3; 7 positions agree with TRBD2. This CDR3 has 15 residues. The germline CDR1 and CDR2 sequences are SQVTM and ANQGSEA. Losses at the gene ends were 8 bases for V and 5 bases for J; bases not matched to a gene: 16. This CDR3 is CSSRRGGGSVDTQYF. For the CDR3, the DNA is TGCAGCTCCCGCCGGGGCGGGGGAAGCGTAGATACGCAGTATTTT.

A few counts support this clonotype. V gene TRBV10-3 combines with J gene TRBJ1-2, with 9 bases identical to TRBD1. The junction had 2 bases not matched to a gene; V was cut back by 3 bases and J by 6 bases. Germline lookup yields CDR1 ENHRY and CDR2 SYGVKD. The CDR3 has 13 residues. CDR3 bases: TGTGCCATCAGTGACGGACAGGGGAATGGCTACACCTTC. This encodes CAISDGQGNGYTF.

At least ten counts were recorded for this clonotype. The gene calls are TRBV5-4 and TRBJ2-3; D remains ambiguous. Trimming pared 2 bases from V and 0 bases from J, leaving 10 bases between. Germline values: CDR1 SGHNT, CDR2 YYREEE (reference sequence). CDR3 length equals 15 residues. DNA for the CDR3: TGTGCCAGCAGCTTACAGACGATGAGCACAGATACGCAGTATTTT. Translation: CASSLQTMSTDTQYF.

This clonotype appeared many times. This chain links TRBV20-1 with TRBJ1-6, with 10 nucleotides matching TRBD1. With 6 bases clipped from V and 9 bases from J, the junction kept 5 bases outside the gene matches. The CDR3 contains 13 residues. CDR1 is DFQATT and CDR2 is SNEGSKA in the germline V gene (reference sequence). This CDR3 is CSARQGAGSPLHF. In DNA, the CDR3 is TGCAGTGCCAGACAGGGGGCGGGTTCACCCCTCCACTTT.

This clonotype showed up many times. The chain carries TRBV24-1 and TRBJ1-2; 10 positions agree with TRBD1. CDR3 length: 15 amino acids. Trimming removed 4 bases from V and 4 bases from J; junction bases left unmatched: 5. The germline V gene has CDR1 KGHDR and CDR2 SFDVKD. The CDR3 here is CATSEGRQGAYGYTF. The CDR3 DNA is TGTGCCACCAGTGAGGGCCGACAGGGGGCCTATGGCTACACCTTC.

The gene calls are TRBV7-2 and TRBJ2-2; 7 nucleotides agree with TRBD2. The germline gives CDR1 SGHTA, CDR2 FQGNSA. CDR3 size: 17 residues. After removal of 8 bases from V and 5 bases from J, the junction contained 17 bases not matched to a gene. The CDR3 sequence: CASDRGGRGMFTGELFF. The CDR3 coding sequence is TGTGCCAGCGATCGGGGCGGGAGAGGAATGTTTACCGGGGAGCTGTTTTTT.

This clonotype was seen many times. This rearrangement joins TRBV28 to TRBJ2-1; 7 bases agree with TRBD1. After removal of 8 bases from V and 0 bases from J, the junction contained 4 bases not matched to a gene. The CDR3 is made up of 14 amino acids. CDR1 is MDHEN and CDR2 is SYDVKM in the germline V gene. CDR3 in DNA: TGTGCCAGCCAGGGGGTAAGCTCCTACAATGAGCAGTTCTTC. This gives the protein CASQGVSSYNEQFF.

This clonotype was counted between two and nine times. This sequence joins TRBV6-5 and TRBJ1-3; 11 bases line up with TRBD1. The CDR3 is 17 residues long. V shed 0 bases and J 0 bases; nucleotides not matched to a gene: 1. Per germline, CDR1 MNHEY and CDR2 SVGAGI. CDR3 in DNA: TGTGCCAGCAGTTACTCGGGGACAGGGGGCTCTGGAAACACCATATATTTT. Translated: CASSYSGTGGSGNTIYF.

The chain has TRBV27 and TRBJ2-1; D may match TRBD1 or TRBD2 (6 bases each). Germline assignment: CDR1 MNHEY and CDR2 SMNVEV (reference sequence). Trimming stripped 5 bases from V and 8 bases from J, with 19 bases between. The CDR3 loop spans 15 amino acids. The CDR3 sequence: CASSPEGGPTDEQFF. The DNA for the CDR3 is TGTGCCAGCAGTCCCGAGGGGGGACCTACGGATGAGCAGTTCTTC.

This clonotype was recorded a few times. The CDR3 sequence: CASSIMSGATEAFF. The CDR3, as DNA: TGTGCCAGTAGTATAATGTCGGGGGCCACTGAAGCTTTCTTT. The chain couples TRBV19 to TRBJ1-1; D is perhaps TRBD1 (6 bases). From germline, CDR1 is LNHDA and CDR2 SQIVND (reference sequence). V lost 2 bases and J lost 4, with 11 bases in between. The CDR3 sequence is 14 residues long.

In the case of this clonotype: A much bigger clone sits one base away, suggesting this may be a read error. This chain connects TRBV3-1 to TRBJ1-5; no firm D call. Germline V gives CDR1 LGHDT, CDR2 YNNKEL (reference sequence). The CDR3 has 13 residues. The chain's CDR3 is CVSSQDFEQPQHF. As DNA, the CDR3 is TGTGTCAGCAGCCAAGATTTTGAGCAGCCCCAGCATTTT.

This clonotype was observed a handful of times. In nucleotides, the CDR3 is TGTGCCAGCAGCGAACTAGCGGGGGCCCCCAATGAGCAGTTCTTC. It codes for CASSELAGAPNEQFF. The J gene is TRBJ2-1, the V gene TRBV7-9; 11 positions match TRBD2. CDR3 length equals 15 residues. The trim removed 5 bases at V and 6 bases at J, leaving 6 bases unmatched. CDR1 SEHNR and CDR2 FQNEAQ come from the germline V gene (reference sequence).

The sample holds one count of this clonotype. A much larger clonotype is one base distant, so this may be a read error. The rearrangement joins TRBV24-1 to TRBJ2-7; 8 nucleotides align to TRBD1. After removal of 3 bases from V and 5 bases from J, the junction contained 11 bases not matched to a gene. The CDR3 is 16 amino acids. Germline lookup yields CDR1 KGHDR and CDR2 SFDVKD. CDR3 sequence: CATSDPAETGDDEQYF. The CDR3, as DNA: TGTGCCACCAGTGATCCGGCCGAGACAGGGGACGACGAGCAGTACTTC.

The sample holds many counts of this clonotype. V is TRBV11-2 and J is TRBJ1-4; a weak D match, TRBD1 (5 bases). The ends were cut back, 5 bases at V and 6 bases at J, with 7 bases in the middle. CDR1 and CDR2 from the germline V gene are SGHAT and FQNNGV. The CDR3 is 12 residues long. For the CDR3, the DNA is TGTGCCAGCAGCCGGGGGTATGAAAAACTGTTTTTT. Translating it yields CASSRGYEKLFF.

This clonotype was detected many times. The rearrangement links TRBV29-1 to TRBJ1-1, with TRBD1 as a possible D gene (5 bases). Germline V CDR1 and CDR2: SQVTM, ANQGSEA. The CDR3 runs 14 residues. Trimming left V 6 bases short and J 1 base short, with 15 bases between. DNA for the CDR3: TGCAGCGTCCCAAATAGGGGAAGGAACACTGAAGCTTTCTTT. Translation gives CSVPNRGRNTEAFF.

A remark on this clonotype: Just one base apart from a much larger clone, this may be a read error. The gene calls are TRBV27 and TRBJ2-5; 12 positions match TRBD2. The CDR3 has 15 amino acids. Germline V gene sequence: CDR1 MNHEY, CDR2 SMNVEV (reference sequence). For the CDR3, the DNA is TGTGCCAGCAGTTTAGTACTAGCGGGAGGAGAGACCCGGTACTTC. Protein: CASSLVLAGGETRYF.

This clonotype was detected ten times or more. This chain joins TRBV20-1 and TRBJ2-7; 8 nucleotides line up with TRBD2. Trimming at V came to 1 base and at J to 6 bases, leaving 11 bases not matched to a gene. The CDR3 totals 15 residues. Per germline, CDR1 DFQATT and CDR2 SNEGSKA (reference sequence). Here the CDR3 DNA reads TGCAGTGCTAGAGGGACCCACGGGAGGGAACTCGAGCAGTACTTC. Its translation is CSARGTHGRELEQYF.

This clonotype was recorded at least ten times. This chain uses TRBV11-2 with TRBJ2-1, with D possibly TRBD2 on 6 matching bases. The CDR3 extends over 12 amino acids. The V end lost 5 bases, the J end lost 7 bases, and 9 bases lay between the germline ends. The germline V gene has CDR1 SGHAT and CDR2 FQNNGV. DNA for the CDR3: TGTGCCAGCAGCCTAGGGAGGAATGAGCAGTTCTTC. This gives the protein CASSLGRNEQFF.

This clonotype was counted ten times or more. J is TRBJ2-7 and V is TRBV3-1; D is uncertain. The V gene lost 1 base and the J gene lost 2 bases, with 3 bases spanning the gap. The germline V gene encodes CDR1 LGHDT and CDR2 YNNKEL (reference sequence). This CDR3 region has 12 residues. The DNA for the CDR3 is TGTGCCAGCAGCCAAGGGGCCTACGAGCAGTACTTC. This codes for CASSQGAYEQYF.

In this sample, this clonotype turned up many times. V usage is TRBV11-1 and J usage is TRBJ2-7; the D is unclear. V gave up 4 bases and J gave up 2 bases, with 6 bases separating them. The germline CDR1 and CDR2 sequences are SGHAT and FQDESV (reference sequence). The CDR3 loop spans 12 amino acids. The CDR3 spells CASSSTTYEQYF. CDR3 DNA sequence: TGTGCCAGCAGCTCGACCACCTACGAGCAGTACTTC.

At least ten counts were recorded for this clonotype. The gene calls are TRBV18 and TRBJ2-1; tentative D call: TRBD2 (6 bases). This CDR3 contains 19 residues. Germline V gives CDR1 KGHSH, CDR2 LQKENI. V was cut by 3 bases and J by 1 base, with 22 bases left in between. The CDR3 protein is CASSPRAVGGDPSYNEQFF. In DNA form, the CDR3 reads TGTGCCAGCTCACCCCGAGCGGTCGGAGGGGACCCGTCCTACAATGAGCAGTTCTTC.

This clonotype was seen more than once but under ten times. V gene TRBV24-1 combines with J gene TRBJ2-7, with a tentative D call TRBD2 (6 bases). The CDR3 runs 13 residues. Germline-derived CDR1 and CDR2 are KGHDR and SFDVKD. The V end was cut by 9 bases, the J end by 0 bases, with 11 bases between. CDR3 loop: CATCLGGSYEQYF. CDR3 bases: TGTGCCACCTGCTTGGGGGGCTCCTACGAGCAGTACTTC.

This clonotype has more than one count but fewer than ten. The chain joins TRBV2 to TRBJ2-3; D is undetermined. CDR3 length: 11 amino acids. V was shortened by 7 bases and J by 6 bases, with 8 bases between the two germline ends. Germline V lookup: CDR1 SNHLY, CDR2 FYNNEI. The CDR3 region has the DNA TGTGCCAGCACTAGGTCGGATACGCAGTATTTT. Translating it yields CASTRSDTQYF. The full variable domain, with the rest looked up from reference TRBV2 and TRBJ2-3, is EPEVTQTPSHQVTQMGQEVILRCVPISNHLYFYWYRQILGQKVEFLVSFYNNEISEKSEIFDDQFSVERPDGSNFTLKIRSTKLEDSAMYFCASTRSDTQYFGPGTRLTVL.